The 10 T cell receptor beta chains given below trace back to one sample, sequenced in a study of regulatory T cells in long-lasting Graves disease. Regarding time point: persistent/refractory GD, antithyroid drugs over 5 years with positive TRAb. Extracted RNA from PBMCs served as the source of the TCR library. TCR beta libraries were built with iRepertoire HTBI primers and Arm-PCR of CDR3 regions. In TCRdb, the multiplex PCR reads were re-called with MiXCR into one record per CDR3 protein. Of fewer than 450,000 distinct CDR3 sequences in the sample, 20% to 30% were seen once. This specimen was peripheral blood mononuclear cells (PBMCs), taken when the disease was refractory, from a patient treated with antithyroid drugs. These receptors all stem from a female donor with Graves disease.

This clonotype occurred many times. The chain carries TRBV15 and TRBJ1-2; D uncertain. Trimming pared 0 bases from V and 7 bases from J, leaving 9 bases between. The CDR3 loop spans 13 amino acids. Germline V CDR1 and CDR2: LNHNV, YYDKDF (reference sequence). Written as DNA, the CDR3 is TGTGCCACCAGCAGAGATATTGTTGGTGGCTACACCTTC. This encodes CATSRDIVGGYTF.

This clonotype was observed a handful of times. This chain uses TRBV7-2 with TRBJ2-7; TRBD2 matches at 11 bases. After removal of 5 bases from V and 2 bases from J, the junction contained 5 bases not matched to a gene. The CDR3 is made up of 15 amino acids. Germline CDR1 reads SGHTA; CDR2 reads FQGNSA. The CDR3: CASSARLAGPYEQYF. Here the CDR3 DNA reads TGTGCCAGCAGCGCTAGACTAGCGGGACCCTACGAGCAGTACTTC.

CDR3 in DNA: TGCGCCAGCAGCTTGGCCGCACAGACAACGAACACTGAAGCTTTCTTT. Encoded protein: CASSLAAQTTNTEAFF. V usage is TRBV5-1 and J usage is TRBJ1-1; no reliable D call. Germline assignment: CDR1 SGHRS and CDR2 YFSETQ. Trimming removed 0 bases from V and 1 base from J, with 13 bases in between. The CDR3 has 16 residues.

This clonotype occurred a few times. The chain has TRBV10-3 and TRBJ2-7, with D hard to call. CDR1 and CDR2 from the germline V gene are ENHRY and SYGVKD. Trimming removed 3 bases at V and 3 bases at J, with 6 bases between. This CDR3 has 12 residues. In nucleotides, the CDR3 is TGTGCCATCAGTGAAAACAGCTACGAGCAGTACTTC. Its protein is CAISENSYEQYF.

This clonotype was observed many times. The chain combines TRBV5-1 with TRBJ1-4; 8 bases match TRBD1. Germline values: CDR1 SGHRS, CDR2 YFSETQ. This CDR3 region has 14 residues. Unmatched junction bases numbered 8, after V lost 5 bases and J lost 8 bases. This CDR3 is CASRSTGVREKLFF. CDR3 DNA: TGCGCCAGCAGGTCGACAGGGGTACGGGAAAAACTGTTTTTT. Using reference TRBV5-1 and TRBJ1-4 for the parts outside the CDR3, the full variable domain is KAGVTQTPRYLIKTRGQQVTLSCSPISGHRSVSWYQQTPGQGLQFLFEYFSETQRNKGNFPGRFSGRQFSNSRSEMNVSTLELGDSALYLCASRSTGVREKLFFGSGTQLSVL.

This chain connects TRBV20-1 to TRBJ1-1; D possibly corresponds to TRBD1 (5 bases). V gave up 4 bases and J gave up 1 base, with 13 bases separating them. Germline CDR1 reads DFQATT; CDR2 reads SNEGSKA (reference sequence). The CDR3 has 14 residues. The CDR3 here is CSATPTVSNTEAFF. In nucleotides, the CDR3 is TGCAGTGCTACCCCGACAGTGTCGAACACTGAAGCTTTCTTT.

The table lists this clonotype with many counts. The chain uses TRBV11-2 and TRBJ2-7, with D perhaps being TRBD1 or TRBD2 (5 bases each). V lost 4 bases and J lost 1, with 8 bases in between. CDR1 and CDR2 from the germline V gene are SGHAT and FQNNGV. There are 13 residues in the CDR3. The CDR3 is CASSWGISYEQYF. In nucleotides, the CDR3 is TGTGCCAGCAGCTGGGGGATTTCCTACGAGCAGTACTTC. The whole variable domain, filled in from reference TRBV11-2 and TRBJ2-7, reads EAGVAQSPRYKIIEKRQSVAFWCNPISGHATLYWYQQILGQGPKLLIQFQNNGVVDDSQLPKDRFSAERLKGVDSTLKIQPAKLEDSAVYLCASSWGISYEQYFGPGTRLTVT.

This clonotype was recorded many times. The chain uses TRBV6-1 and TRBJ2-2; 9 bases map to TRBD1. Germline V gene lookup returns CDR1 MNHNS and CDR2 SASEGT. The CDR3 loop spans 15 amino acids. Losses at the gene ends were 6 bases for V and 8 bases for J; bases not matched to a gene: 10. The CDR3 bases are TGTGCCAGCAGGCCGGGACAGGGTCTGATGGGGGAGCTGTTTTTT. Translation: CASRPGQGLMGELFF.

A few counts support this clonotype. V and J are TRBV24-1 and TRBJ2-2; weak D call: TRBD1 (6 bases). The length of the CDR3 is 17 residues. Per the germline V gene, CDR1 is KGHDR and CDR2 is SFDVKD. V was clipped by 3 bases and J by 3 bases, with 16 bases between them. This CDR3 reads CATSDPVGSGDTGELFF. The CDR3 DNA is TGTGCCACCAGTGATCCCGTCGGTTCAGGGGACACCGGGGAGCTGTTTTTT.

V usage is TRBV20-1 and J usage is TRBJ2-7; possibly TRBD2 for D (6 bases). Germline V gives CDR1 DFQATT, CDR2 SNEGSKA (reference sequence). The V end lost 3 bases, the J end lost 1 base, and 13 bases lay between the germline ends. The CDR3 has 14 amino acids. The CDR3 sequence is CSASGSGRSYEQYF. CDR3 sequence (DNA): TGCAGTGCTAGTGGAAGCGGGCGGTCCTACGAGCAGTACTTC.